One and the same sample provided the 27 T cell receptor beta chains below, sequenced in a study of CD8+ T cells in alopecia areata. As the sequencing template, cDNA was produced by extracting RNA and reverse transcribing it. Libraries were prepared by immunoSEQ multiplex PCR; TCRdb keeps only in-frame clonotypes and omits some of them. In total the sample includes approximately 280,000 clones, none of them seen once. Pooled cutaneous lymph node cells were sorted using CD4, CD8alpha, NKG2D, NKG2ACE and other markers. The sequencing sample was made of CD4+ T cells sorted from a lymph node. The receptors here all came from a C3H/HeJ mouse with alopecia areata. Mouse MHC haplotype: H2-k.

This clone occurred a few times. Gene names follow the mouse nomenclature. The CDR3 end is not reached by the read, which stops 4 residues before it; the germline J gene fills it in. V gene TRBV14 combines with J gene TRBJ2-7; perhaps TRBD1 as D (5 bases). Per the germline V gene, CDR1 is SGHDT and CDR2 is FRDEAV. This CDR3 region has 14 residues. Trimming took 3 bases from V and 0 from J, leaving 10 bases between them. Partial CDR3 DNA: TGTGCCAGCAGTTCGGACAAAAGCTCCTAT. This codes for CASSSDKSSY. The whole CDR3 sequence is CASSSDKSSYEQYF. Full variable domain (outside the CDR3, taken from reference TRBV14 and TRBJ2-7): EAGVTQSPRYAVLQEGQAVSFWCDPISGHDTLYWYQQPRDQGPQLLVYFRDEAVIDNSQLPSDRFSAVRPKGTNSTLKIQSAKQGDTATYLCASSSDKSSYEQYFGPGTRLTVL.

This clone was detected only a few times. Gene and germline names: mouse. The sequenced fragment ends 4 residues before the CDR3 boundary, so the rest is inferred from the germline J gene. V and J are TRBV13-1 and TRBJ2-7; a possible D gene is TRBD1 (5 bases). The CDR3 consists of 15 residues. Trimming pared 1 base from V and 0 bases from J, leaving 11 bases between. Germline lookup yields CDR1 NSHNY and CDR2 SYGAGN. The CDR3 is CASSDYRGYSYEQYF. The sequenced part of the CDR3 DNA is TGTGCCAGCAGTGATTATAGGGGTTACTCCTAT.

As to this clone: The gene symbols are mouse symbols. The read ends 4 residues shy of where the CDR3 ends; the end is completed using the germline J gene. J is TRBJ1-1 and V is TRBV17, with 7 bases lining up with TRBD1. This CDR3 has 15 residues. After removal of 3 bases from V and 3 bases from J, the junction contained 7 bases not matched to a gene. The germline V gene encodes CDR1 MNHDT and CDR2 YYDKIL. The sequenced part of the CDR3 DNA is TGTGCTAGCAGTAGCCCCTCCGGGACAGACACA. This translates into CASSSPSGTDT. Given in full, the CDR3 is CASSSPSGTDTEVFF.

To note about this clone: Mouse gene names and germline throughout. The CDR3 goes on 4 residues after the read ends, and that part is filled in from the germline J gene. V and J are TRBV1 and TRBJ2-2, with 8 bases that match TRBD1. After removal of 1 base from V and 3 bases from J, the junction contained 7 bases not matched to a gene. Germline V gives CDR1 NSQYPW, CDR2 LRSPGD (reference sequence). The CDR3 has 17 residues. CDR3 bases read: TGCACCTGCAGTGCAGGATCGACAGGGGCCGACACCGGG. The encoded protein is CTCSAGSTGADTG. The CDR3 in its entirety is CTCSAGSTGADTGQLYF.

In regard to this clone: Gene names refer to mouse genes. The CDR3 end lies 4 residues beyond the end of the read and is filled in from the germline J gene. The chain recombines TRBV13-3 with TRBJ2-2; TRBD1 is a possible D gene (5 bases). Germline CDR1 NNHDY, CDR2 SYVADS. V was pared by 5 bases and J by 5 bases, with 10 bases between. This CDR3 contains 13 residues. CDR3 sequence reads: CASRDQGTGQLYF. The CDR3 DNA, read in part, is TGTGCCAGCAGGGACCAGGGAACCGGG. Using reference TRBV13-3 and TRBJ2-2 for the parts outside the CDR3, the full variable domain is EAAVTQSPRSKVAVTGGKVTLSCHQTNNHDYMYWYRQDTGHGLRLIHYSYVADSTEKGDIPDGYKASRPSQENFSLILELASLSQTAVYFCASRDQGTGQLYFGEGSKLTVL.

A note on this clone: Here the gene names and germline are mouse. The read ends 4 residues early relative to the CDR3; the germline J gene fills the gap. The chain carries TRBV5 and TRBJ2-3; 11 nucleotides align to TRBD2. The CDR3 sequence is 17 residues long. With 0 bases clipped from V and 1 base from J, the junction kept 3 bases outside the gene matches. Germline CDR1 reads LGHNA; CDR2 reads YNLKQL (reference sequence). Partial CDR3 DNA: TGTGCCAGCAGCCAAGAAGGACTGGGGGGTGGTGCAGAA. Protein sequence: CASSQEGLGGGAE. From start to end, the CDR3 is CASSQEGLGGGAETLYF.

This clone has more than one count but fewer than ten. Germline and genes: mouse. From the germline J gene comes the end of the CDR3, since the read stops 4 residues before it. This chain connects TRBV5 to TRBJ2-7; tentative D call: TRBD2 (7 bases). CDR1 is LGHNA and CDR2 is YNLKQL in the germline V gene (reference sequence). CDR3 length: 16 residues. Trimming removed 0 bases from V and 3 bases from J, with 15 bases in between. The CDR3 reads CASSQDKAGGFYEQYF. CDR3 bases read: TGTGCCAGCAGCCAAGATAAGGCTGGGGGCTTCTAT.

A note on this clone: Each gene name is a mouse one. With the read ending 4 residues before the CDR3 end, the germline J gene is used to fill in that end. The chain joins TRBV17 to TRBJ2-1, with 12 nucleotides matching TRBD2. Per the germline V gene, CDR1 is MNHDT and CDR2 is YYDKIL. This CDR3 has 13 residues. Incomplete CDR3 DNA: TGTGCTAGCTCCGGGACTGGGGGGTCT. This translates into CASSGTGGS. The CDR3 in its entirety is CASSGTGGSEQFF.

A few counts support this clone. Genes and germline come from the mouse. The missing CDR3 end, 4 residues past where the read stops, is filled in from the germline J gene. This sequence joins TRBV5 and TRBJ2-3; D gene ambiguous. The CDR3 spans 13 residues. Between the trimmed V and J ends, which lost 5 bases and 0 bases, there was a span of 6 bases. CDR1 is LGHNA and CDR2 is YNLKQL in the germline V gene (reference sequence). CDR3: CASSEQSAETLYF. CDR3 bases read: TGTGCCAGCAGCGAACAGAGTGCAGAA.

For this clone: The gene symbols are mouse symbols. The read ends 4 residues shy of where the CDR3 ends; the end is completed using the germline J gene. The chain joins TRBV14 to TRBJ1-2; 10 bases fit TRBD1. The germline CDR1 and CDR2 sequences are SGHDT and FRDEAV. The CDR3 sequence is 15 residues long. Losses at the gene ends were 4 bases for V and 0 bases for J; bases not matched to a gene: 3. CDR3 residues: CASSLGQGANSDYTF. The covered CDR3 bases are TGTGCCAGCAGTCTTGGACAGGGGGCAAACTCC. Together with reference TRBV14 and TRBJ1-2, the CDR3 gives the full variable domain: EAGVTQSPRYAVLQEGQAVSFWCDPISGHDTLYWYQQPRDQGPQLLVYFRDEAVIDNSQLPSDRFSAVRPKGTNSTLKIQSAKQGDTATYLCASSLGQGANSDYTFGSGTRLLVI.

This clone came up many times. The gene names given are mouse names. Read coverage stops 4 residues before the CDR3 terminus; the germline J gene supplies the remainder. The sample contains more than one DNA sequence encoding this CDR3. The chain employs TRBV19 and TRBJ2-7; possibly TRBD1 for D (6 bases). There are 13 residues in the CDR3. Germline CDR1 and CDR2: FNHDT and SITEND (reference sequence). The sequenced part of the CDR3 DNA is TGTGCCAGCAGCCCGGACAGAAAATAT. It is translated as CASSPDRKY. The full-length CDR3 reads as CASSPDRKYEQYF.

This clone occurred a few times. The genes are named according to mouse. The read halts 4 residues ahead of the CDR3 end, with the missing end drawn from the germline J gene. J is TRBJ2-2 and V is TRBV1, with TRBD1 matching 7 bases. CDR3 length: 15 residues. CDR1 and CDR2 from the germline V gene are NSQYPW and LRSPGD (reference sequence). The junction had 6 bases not matched to a gene; V was cut back by 5 bases and J by 3 bases. The sequenced part of the CDR3 DNA is TGCACCTGCAGTAAACAGGGGCGCGACACCGGG. This codes for CTCSKQGRDTG. From start to end, the CDR3 is CTCSKQGRDTGQLYF.

The sample holds a few counts of this clone. Any gene name here is a mouse gene name. The CDR3 extends 4 residues past the end of the read, so its final part is completed from the germline J gene. The V call is TRBV13-3, the J call TRBJ1-1; maybe TRBD1 (5 bases). Germline CDR1 NNHDY, CDR2 SYVADS. The CDR3 length is 14 residues. Trimming took off 5 bases at V and 0 bases at J, with 11 bases between the two ends. The DNA read from the CDR3 is TGTGCCAGCAGACCCGACAGCTCAAACACA. Protein: CASRPDSSNT. The full CDR3 reads CASRPDSSNTEVFF.

Worth noting for this clone: Gene names denote mouse genes. The DNA ends 3 residues before the CDR3 does, and the rest of the CDR3 is filled in from the germline J gene. This chain connects TRBV19 to TRBJ1-6; 10 nucleotides match TRBD1. TRBJ1-6 is an open reading frame, and its role is uncertain. The germline V gene has CDR1 FNHDT and CDR2 SITEND (reference sequence). The CDR3 consists of 14 residues. Losses at the gene ends were 5 bases for V and 7 bases for J; bases not matched to a gene: 3. The chain's CDR3 is CASRRDRGNSPLYF. The DNA read from the CDR3 is TGTGCCAGCAGAAGGGACAGGGGAAATTCGCCC.

The sample holds a few counts of this clone. The listed genes are named as in mouse. The read ends 4 residues shy of where the CDR3 ends; the end is completed using the germline J gene. V usage is TRBV19 and J usage is TRBJ2-7; D is perhaps TRBD1 (5 bases). This CDR3 is built from 13 residues. Trimming took off 4 bases at V and 2 bases at J, with 10 bases between the two ends. Per the germline V gene, CDR1 is FNHDT and CDR2 is SITEND (reference sequence). The CDR3 bases that were read are TGTGCCAGCAGTCTCCAGGGAGCCTAT. Protein product: CASSLQGAY. In full, the CDR3 is CASSLQGAYEQYF.

This clone was seen a handful of times. This may be a read error: a much more frequent sequence differs by one nucleotide. Mouse gene names apply. The read stops 4 residues short of the end of the CDR3; the missing end is completed from the germline J gene. Other DNA sequences within the sample encode an identical CDR3. The chain has TRBV13-1 and TRBJ2-7, with 9 positions matching TRBD1. This CDR3 region has 13 residues. CDR1 NSHNY and CDR2 SYGAGN come from the germline V gene. The J segment lost 2 bases and the V segment lost 5 bases, leaving 2 bases of the junction unmatched. CDR3: CASSRQGAYEQYF. The CDR3 DNA, read in part, is TGTGCCAGCAGCCGACAGGGGGCCTAT.

This clone has just a few counts. These gene names are mouse names. Read data end 4 residues before the CDR3 end; the end is taken from the germline J gene. The rearrangement links TRBV31 to TRBJ1-2, with 7 positions matching TRBD1. Germline CDR1 is GKSSPN and CDR2 is SITVG. The CDR3 has 14 residues. Trimming at V came to 3 bases and at J to 0 bases, leaving 4 bases not matched to a gene. Incomplete CDR3 DNA: TGTGCCTGGAGACAGGGGCTTGCAAACTCC. It specifies CAWRQGLANS. The entire CDR3 sequence reads CAWRQGLANSDYTF.

This clone turned up a few times. The genes and germline here are from mouse. The same CDR3 arises from other DNA sequences in this sample as well. The sequenced CDR3 bases are TGTGCCAGCAGGGGGGGAAACTATGCT. Its protein is CASRGGNYA. The whole CDR3 reads CASRGGNYAEQFF. The chain joins TRBV19 to TRBJ2-1; D is perhaps TRBD2 (6 bases). The CDR3 end lies 4 residues beyond the end of the read and is filled in from the germline J gene. CDR1 and CDR2 from the germline V gene are FNHDT and SITEND (reference sequence). V gave up 5 bases and J gave up 1 base, with 7 bases separating them. CDR3 length: 13 residues.

This clone showed up just a few times. Genes and germline come from the mouse. The sequence runs out 4 residues before the end of the CDR3; the remainder is reconstructed from the germline J gene. The gene calls are TRBV19 and TRBJ2-7, with 8 bases lining up with TRBD1. The germline CDR1 and CDR2 sequences are FNHDT and SITEND (reference sequence). The CDR3 has 12 residues. This CDR3 is CASSMTGDEQYF. The sequenced CDR3 bases are TGTGCCAGCAGTATGACAGGGGAT. Drawing the rest from reference TRBV19 and TRBJ2-7, the complete variable domain is GGIITQTPKFLIGQEGQKLTLKCQQNFNHDTMYWYRQDSGKGLRLIYYSITENDLQKGDLSEGYDASREKKSSFSLTVTSAQKNEMAVFLCASSMTGDEQYFGPGTRLTVL.

This clone was detected a few times. The genes are named according to mouse. The DNA read from the CDR3 is TGTGCCAGCAGTAGCCAGGACCAAGAC. It translates to CASSSQDQD. The whole CDR3 protein reads CASSSQDQDTQYF. The chain is built from TRBV19 and TRBJ2-5; D ambiguous. The read terminates 4 residues before the CDR3 end, so the remaining end is supplied by the germline J gene. This CDR3 is 13 amino acids long. Germline V gene sequence: CDR1 FNHDT, CDR2 SITEND (reference sequence). Deletions cut 3 bases from V and 1 base from J, with 6 bases between.

Concerning this clone itself: Genes and germline come from the mouse. The read ends 4 residues before the CDR3 terminus; that terminus is restored from the germline J gene. Distinct nucleotide sequences in the sample also encode this CDR3. The chain links TRBV5 to TRBJ2-5, with D tentatively TRBD2 (6 bases). The germline V and J ends were trimmed by 2 bases and 2 bases, with 8 bases remaining between them. The CDR3 has 14 amino acids. Germline V gene data show CDR1 as LGHNA and CDR2 as YNLKQL (reference sequence). The CDR3 reads CASSQSWGQDTQYF. The DNA read from the CDR3 is TGTGCCAGCAGCCAATCCTGGGGCCAAGAC.

The sample holds a few counts of this clone. Mouse names are used for the genes. Read coverage stops 4 residues before the CDR3 terminus; the germline J gene supplies the remainder. This sequence joins TRBV13-2 and TRBJ2-4; no firm D call. The germline V gene encodes CDR1 NNHNN and CDR2 SYGAGS (reference sequence). V was pared by 0 bases and J by 1 base, with 6 bases between. The length of the CDR3 is 14 residues. The part of the CDR3 DNA that was read is TGTGCCAGCGGTGATGCAGCCCGTCAAAAC. Its translation: CASGDAARQN. The CDR3 in full is CASGDAARQNTLYF.

For this clone: The germline and genes are mouse ones. The read gets to within 4 residues of the CDR3 end, and the germline J gene fills in the rest. This chain joins TRBV13-1 and TRBJ1-2; possibly TRBD1 for D (6 bases). Germline V gene data show CDR1 as NSHNY and CDR2 as SYGAGN. This CDR3 has 15 residues. Between the trimmed V and J ends, which lost 0 bases and 0 bases, there was a span of 9 bases. The DNA read from the CDR3 is TGTGCCAGCAGTGATGCACAGGGCTCAAACTCC. It yields the protein CASSDAQGSNS. The entire CDR3 protein reads CASSDAQGSNSDYTF.

Concerning this clone: The gene symbols are mouse symbols. The CDR3 extends 4 residues past the end of the read, so its final part is completed from the germline J gene. This chain links TRBV31 with TRBJ1-2, with D unresolved. Germline V lookup: CDR1 GKSSPN, CDR2 SITVG. Trimming stripped 0 bases from V and 1 base from J, with 6 bases between. CDR3 length: 13 residues. This chain's CDR3 is CAWSLGINSDYTF. The sequenced part of the CDR3 DNA is TGTGCCTGGAGTCTGGGAATAAACTCC.

This clone appeared a few times. Gene names are the mouse ones. The read ends 4 residues early relative to the CDR3; the germline J gene fills the gap. Other nucleotide sequences from this sample produce the same CDR3. The chain uses TRBV19 and TRBJ2-5; TRBD1 matches at 10 bases. CDR1 is FNHDT, CDR2 SITEND, per germline (reference sequence). CDR3 size: 13 residues. CDR3 residues: CASSRQGADTQYF. The DNA read from the CDR3 is TGTGCCAGCAGTCGACAGGGGGCAGAC.

In the case of this clone: A much larger clonotype is one base distant, so this may be a read error. Mouse gene names apply. From the germline J gene comes the end of the CDR3, since the read stops 4 residues before it. The sample contains more than one DNA sequence encoding this CDR3. The chain is built from TRBV19 and TRBJ2-3, with D maybe TRBD1 (5 bases). CDR1 and CDR2 from the germline V gene are FNHDT and SITEND (reference sequence). Trimming pared 5 bases from V and 3 bases from J, leaving 7 bases between. This CDR3 is built from 12 residues. CDR3: CASRRTAETLYF. The CDR3 bases that were read are TGTGCCAGCAGGAGGACAGCAGAA.

This clone appeared a few times. Mouse names are used for the genes. The missing CDR3 end, 4 residues past where the read stops, is filled in from the germline J gene. The rearrangement uses TRBV19 and TRBJ2-5, with D tentatively TRBD2 (6 bases). Germline CDR1 is FNHDT and CDR2 is SITEND (reference sequence). V gave up 2 bases and J gave up 2 bases, with 12 bases separating them. CDR3 length equals 15 residues. The sequenced CDR3 bases are TGTGCCAGCAGTATCGGCGGGGGGATCCAAGAC. Protein product: CASSIGGGIQD. The whole CDR3 sequence reads CASSIGGGIQDTQYF.